This TCR beta chain was sequenced for a study of cytomegalovirus exposure and HLA in healthy donors. The CDR3 spans 14 residues. V shed 6 bases and J shed 2 bases, with 10 bases lying between them. Germline V gives CDR1 KGHSH, CDR2 LQKENI. The primer mix had 60 Vbeta and 13 Jbeta primers. Sequencing used immunoSEQ multiplex PCR; TCRdb keeps in-frame clones, though not all of them. The data hold fewer than 150,000 clones, with approximately 76% observed a single time. J is TRBJ2-2 and V is TRBV18; D uncertain. The material sequenced was PBMCs. The clonotype originates from a man between 60 and 75 years old in good health and CMV-seropositive. In DNA form, the CDR3 reads TGTGCCAGCTCGGCTGGGCAAAACACCGGGGAGCTGTTTTTT. Translation: CASSAGQNTGELFF.